Sequencing of this T cell receptor (beta chain) was carried out in a study of shared clonotypes between healthy human individuals. For the study at large: The donor group consisted of two women and three men, aged 18 to 49.

Assay execution took place at the deep level. When replicate PCRs were run on sorted subsets, they used around 200 ng DNA, tens of thousands of T cell genomes. Clones were sequenced by immunoSEQ multiplex PCR, and TCRdb holds only the in-frame ones, with some missing. The sample includes about 1 million clones, approximately 72% seen only once; the top ten take 1.4%. Germline CDR1 GTSNPN, CDR2 SVGIG (reference sequence). This CDR3 region has 15 residues. The germline V and J ends were trimmed by 1 base and 0 bases, with 10 bases remaining between them. The donor cohort consisted entirely of Caucasian adults residing in Nashville, Tennessee.

The sequencing input was memory CD4+ T cells sorted from blood. Subset indicated: CD45RA-negative fraction. The sequence was obtained from a man aged 18 to 30 in good health. This rearrangement joins TRBV30 to TRBJ1-3; D gene ambiguous. CDR3 sequence: CAWSAVRASGNTIYF. The CDR3 DNA reads TGTGCCTGGAGTGCCGTGAGGGCCTCTGGAAACACCATATATTTT.